One sample yielded the 15 T cell receptor beta chains listed below, sequenced in a study of blood T cell repertoires in COVID-19. Sequenced by immunoSEQ multiplex PCR; TCRdb stores in-frame clones only, minus some. The sample consists of 190,000 or so clones, roughly nine tenths of them appearing once. The source material was peripheral blood. The receptors shown here come from a woman in her 30s with active or convalescent COVID-19.

This chain joins TRBV15 and TRBJ2-5; possible D gene TRBD2, 6 bases. V was trimmed by 1 base and J by 5 bases, leaving 14 bases between them. Germline CDR1 is LNHNV and CDR2 is YYDKDF (reference sequence). There are 15 residues in the CDR3. The CDR3: CATSRGRGAGETQYF. In DNA form, the CDR3 reads TGTGCCACCAGCAGAGGGCGCGGGGCGGGGGAGACCCAGTACTTC.

V and J are TRBV5-4 and TRBJ1-4, with 11 bases aligning to TRBD1. The CDR3 covers 17 residues. V lost 4 bases to trimming and J lost 8 bases; unmatched junction nucleotides: 13. Germline V gene lookup returns CDR1 SGHNT and CDR2 YYREEE (reference sequence). This chain's CDR3 is CASSLGQGAAIGEKLFF. CDR3 DNA sequence: TGTGCCAGCAGCCTCGGACAGGGGGCCGCTATTGGGGAAAAACTGTTTTTT.

The V call is TRBV7-9, the J call TRBJ2-5; 8 nucleotides agree with TRBD2. The CDR3 sequence is 13 residues long. Trimming cost V 5 bases and J 5 bases; bases outside gene matches: 4. Germline CDR1 and CDR2: SEHNR and FQNEAQ (reference sequence). The CDR3 protein is CASSEAGVETQYF. The CDR3 DNA sequence: TGTGCCAGCAGCGAAGCGGGGGTGGAGACCCAGTACTTC.

This chain uses TRBV7-9 with TRBJ2-5; D is perhaps TRBD2 (7 bases). The CDR3 consists of 15 residues. Germline CDR1 reads SEHNR; CDR2 reads FQNEAQ (reference sequence). The V gene lost 5 bases and the J gene lost 2 bases, with 15 bases spanning the gap. This CDR3 is CASSRGAVLQETQYF. The DNA of the CDR3 is TGTGCCAGCAGCCGGGGGGCTGTCCTTCAAGAGACCCAGTACTTC.

The chain is built from TRBV28 and TRBJ1-1, with D possibly being TRBD1 (5 bases). The CDR3 contains 14 residues. The ends were cut back, 5 bases at V and 7 bases at J, with 17 bases in the middle. Germline lookup yields CDR1 MDHEN and CDR2 SYDVKM. CDR3 bases: TGTGCCAGCAGTCGGCGGGGGGGAGCTGTTGAAGCTTTCTTT. Translation: CASSRRGGAVEAFF. The variable domain in full, completed from reference TRBV28 and TRBJ1-1, reads DVKVTQSSRYLVKRTGEKVFLECVQDMDHENMFWYRQDPGLGLRLIYFSYDVKMKEKGDIPEGYSVSREKKERFSLILESASTNQTSMYLCASSRRGGAVEAFFGQGTRLTVV.

The chain employs TRBV14 and TRBJ2-7; 8 bases line up with TRBD2. Germline V gene data show CDR1 as SGHDN and CDR2 as FVKESK. Germline trimming cut 1 base from V and 3 bases from J; bases unmatched to any gene: 5. CDR3 length equals 15 residues. The CDR3 region is CASSQGTSPFYEQYF. The CDR3 bases are TGTGCCAGCAGCCAAGGGACTAGCCCGTTCTACGAGCAGTACTTC.

The J gene is TRBJ2-3, the V gene TRBV18; D may be TRBD2 (6 bases). There are 14 residues in the CDR3. The V and J ends lost 5 bases and 0 bases respectively, with 9 bases between them. The germline gives CDR1 KGHSH, CDR2 LQKENI. Here the CDR3 DNA reads TGTGCCAGCTCAGAGCGGGCTAGCACAGATACGCAGTATTTT. Its translation: CASSERASTDTQYF.

The rearrangement joins TRBV5-1 to TRBJ2-7, with 8 bases matching TRBD2. CDR3 length equals 15 residues. Unmatched junction bases numbered 11, after V lost 4 bases and J lost 5 bases. CDR1 SGHRS and CDR2 YFSETQ come from the germline V gene. CDR3: CASSPSGGRGNEQYF. The CDR3 bases are TGCGCCAGCAGCCCCTCGGGGGGGCGCGGGAACGAGCAGTACTTC.

The J gene is TRBJ2-1, the V gene TRBV12-5; no reliable D call. The CDR3 loop spans 20 amino acids. The germline gives CDR1 LGHNT, CDR2 FRNRAP. Trimming pared 0 bases from V and 0 bases from J, leaving 21 bases between. This CDR3 reads CASGLVLLPVGTNSYNEQFF. The CDR3 DNA is TGTGCTAGTGGTTTGGTACTTCTCCCTGTGGGCACCAACTCCTACAATGAGCAGTTCTTC.

Comment on this clone: At one boundary the junction diverges from the germline segment, which might be a read error. The V call is TRBV7-7, the J call TRBJ2-7; 7 bases are shared with TRBD2. Germline CDR1 SSHAT, CDR2 FNYEAQ (reference sequence). CDR3 size: 15 residues. The CDR3 here is CASSLEAGDSYEQYF. CDR3 nucleotide sequence: TGTGCTAGCAGCTTAGAGGCGGGGGACTCCTACGAGCAGTACTTC.

The rearrangement joins TRBV19 to TRBJ1-5; the D gene is possibly TRBD1 (5 bases). The CDR3 covers 17 residues. CDR1 LNHDA and CDR2 SQIVND come from the germline V gene (reference sequence). The V end was cut by 2 bases, the J end by 5 bases, with 19 bases between. For the CDR3, the DNA is TGTGCCAGTAGTATATCGATTAGGGGCCGGTTTGATCAGCCCCAGCATTTT. Translating gives CASSISIRGRFDQPQHF.

CDR3 sequence reads: CASRGQGWETQYF. In nucleotides, the CDR3 is TGTGCCAGCAGAGGACAGGGTTGGGAGACCCAGTACTTC. J is TRBJ2-5 and V is TRBV12-3 or TRBV12-4; 8 nucleotides line up with TRBD1. CDR3 length equals 13 residues. V gave up 6 bases and J gave up 5 bases; unmatched junction bases: 5.

V usage is TRBV6-4 and J usage is TRBJ2-3, with TRBD2 matching 8 bases. Germline trimming cut 0 bases from V and 7 bases from J; bases unmatched to any gene: 9. The germline V gene encodes CDR1 MRHNA and CDR2 SNTAGT. This CDR3 is built from 16 residues. DNA for the CDR3: TGTGCCAGCAGTGACTCTAGCGGGACTACCCGAAATACGCAGTATTTT. It encodes CASSDSSGTTRNTQYF.

The chain recombines TRBV11-2 with TRBJ2-5; 11 bases are a match to TRBD2. CDR3 length: 14 residues. After removal of 3 bases from V and 3 bases from J, the junction contained 0 bases not matched to a gene. Germline V CDR1 and CDR2: SGHAT, FQNNGV. In DNA, the CDR3 is TGTGCCAGCAGCTTGACTAGCGGGAAAGAGACCCAGTACTTC. Its translation: CASSLTSGKETQYF.

This clone was counted a single time. This CDR3 is CASSYITGGTEAFF. For the CDR3, the DNA is TGTGCCAGCAGTTACATTACAGGGGGAACTGAAGCTTTCTTT. V usage is TRBV6-6 and J usage is TRBJ1-1; 8 bases align to TRBD1. The CDR3 is made up of 14 amino acids. V shed 2 bases, J shed 5 bases, and the junction held 4 bases outside the gene matches. Germline-derived CDR1 and CDR2 are MNHNY and SVGAGI (reference sequence).